This T cell receptor beta chain was recovered during a study of CD8 T cells in ankylosing spondylitis. V lost 6 bases to trimming and J lost 0 bases, with 15 bases between them. CDR3 length: 16 amino acids. The sample holds many counts of this clonotype. The antigen remains unidentified. Findings and caveats of the study: Earlier literature documents some of the motif variants in reactive arthritis synovial fluid and blood. Blood from ankylosing spondylitis patients appeared to carry a characteristic roughly eight-variant TCR beta motif. Matched ankylosing spondylitis synovial fluid reportedly contained a significantly enriched population of disease-linked clones.

Construction of TCR beta libraries was performed using quantitative 5'-RACE with molecular barcodes. TCRdb independently ran MiXCR on the 5' RACE reads; one entry per CDR3 protein. The sample yields some 250,000 distinct CDR3 sequences, roughly a quarter seen once. The TCR was taken from a male donor with ankylosing spondylitis or in good health (not recorded which). V is TRBV12-3 or TRBV12-4 and J is TRBJ2-1; D is perhaps TRBD2 (6 bases). What was sequenced was blood, either unsorted or a sorted T cell fraction (not recorded which). CDR3 bases: TGTGCCAGCAGCGACGATGCGGGAAGCTCCTACAATGAGCAGTTCTTC. Translation: CASSDDAGSSYNEQFF.